This T cell receptor (beta chain) was identified in a study of cytomegalovirus exposure and HLA in healthy donors. The primer mix had 60 Vbeta and 13 Jbeta primers. Measured with immunoSEQ multiplex PCR; TCRdb has only the in-frame clones, and not every one. Seen here are some 130,000 clones, around 72% observed once, and the top ten hold roughly 4%. At the time of sampling, donors were nominally healthy, though unrecorded immune exposures were likely. The germline V gene encodes CDR1 SQVTM and CDR2 ANQGSEA. V shed 8 bases and J 6 bases; nucleotides not matched to a gene: 4. The CDR3 extends over 11 amino acids.

This TCR came from a man aged 45-60 years in good health and CMV-seropositive. The rearrangement joins TRBV29-1 to TRBJ1-1; 9 bases line up with TRBD1. The sample comprised PBMCs. CDR3 bases: TGCAGCACCGGGACAGGGCCTGAAGCTTTCTTT. This encodes CSTGTGPEAFF. The entire variable domain, with the rest obtained from reference TRBV29-1 and TRBJ1-1, is as follows: SAVISQKPSRDICQRGTSLTIQCQVDSQVTMMFWYRQQPGQSLTLIATANQGSEATYESGFVIDKFPISRPNLTFSTLTVSNMSPEDSSIYLCSTGTGPEAFFGQGTRLTVV.